This T cell receptor (beta chain) was observed in a study of regulatory T cells in long-lasting Graves disease. Time point reported: newly diagnosed GD, antithyroid drugs for less than 3 months. From PBMCs, RNA was extracted and then used to make the TCR library. CDR3-region Arm-PCR and iRepertoire HTBI primers produced the TCR beta libraries. MiXCR, run by TCRdb on the multiplex PCR reads, gives a single entry per CDR3 protein. Here the sample spans roughly 510,000 distinct CDR3 sequences, about 16% being singletons. Germline loops: CDR1 MNHNS, CDR2 SASEGT. V lost 7 bases to trimming and J lost 9 bases, with 19 bases between them. The length of the CDR3 is 14 residues. This clonotype was seen at least ten times. These data also featured in a second study, about T cells in Graves' hyperthyroidism and ophthalmopathy. As that report states: In patients aged 18 to 65, hyperthyroidism was newly diagnosed, with duration under 2 months. Most clonotypes expanded in thyroid above 0.001 were likewise present in blood.

The sequences come from peripheral blood mononuclear cells (PBMCs), collected at new diagnosis, from a patient treated with antithyroid drugs. This rearrangement joins TRBV6-1 to TRBJ1-5, with D possibly being TRBD1 (6 bases). The sequence was obtained from a man aged 18-30 years with Graves disease. This CDR3 reads CASIQTGPGGPQHF. The CDR3 nucleotides read TGTGCCAGCATTCAGACAGGACCCGGGGGGCCCCAGCATTTT.